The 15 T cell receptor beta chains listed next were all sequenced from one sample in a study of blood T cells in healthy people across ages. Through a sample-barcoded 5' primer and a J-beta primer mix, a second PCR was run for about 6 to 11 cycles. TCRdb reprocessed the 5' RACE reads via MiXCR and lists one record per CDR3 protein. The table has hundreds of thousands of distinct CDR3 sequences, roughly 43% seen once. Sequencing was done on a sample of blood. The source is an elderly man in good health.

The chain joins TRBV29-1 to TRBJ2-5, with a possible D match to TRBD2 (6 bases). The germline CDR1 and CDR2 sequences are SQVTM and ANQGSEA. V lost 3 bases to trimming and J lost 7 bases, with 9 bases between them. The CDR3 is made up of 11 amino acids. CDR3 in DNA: TGCAGCGTTGACAGCGGGTGGACCCAGTACTTC. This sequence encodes CSVDSGWTQYF.

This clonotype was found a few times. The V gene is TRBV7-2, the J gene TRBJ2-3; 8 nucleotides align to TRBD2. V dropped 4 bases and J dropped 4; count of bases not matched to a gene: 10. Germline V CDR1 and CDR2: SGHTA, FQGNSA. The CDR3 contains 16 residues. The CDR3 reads CASSSSGGAPPDTQYF. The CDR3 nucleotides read TGTGCCAGCAGCTCCTCCGGGGGGGCCCCGCCAGATACGCAGTATTTT.

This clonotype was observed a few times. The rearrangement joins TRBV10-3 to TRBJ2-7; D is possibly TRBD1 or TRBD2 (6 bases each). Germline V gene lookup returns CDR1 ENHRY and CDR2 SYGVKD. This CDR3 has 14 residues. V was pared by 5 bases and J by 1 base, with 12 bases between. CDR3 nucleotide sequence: TGTGCCATCAGTCCGGGGGCTATTTCCTACGAGCAGTACTTC. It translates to CAISPGAISYEQYF.

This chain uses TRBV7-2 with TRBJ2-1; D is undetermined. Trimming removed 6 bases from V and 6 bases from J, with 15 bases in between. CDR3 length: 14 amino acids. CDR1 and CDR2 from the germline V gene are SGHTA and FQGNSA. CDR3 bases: TGTGCCAGCAGACCACGGTTTGGGTTCAATGAGCAGTTCTTC. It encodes CASRPRFGFNEQFF. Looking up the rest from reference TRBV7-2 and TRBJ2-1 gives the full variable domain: GAGVSQSPSNKVTEKGKDVELRCDPISGHTALYWYRQSLGQGLEFLIYFQGNSAPDKSGLPSDRFSAERTGGSVSTLTIQRTQQEDSAVYLCASRPRFGFNEQFFGPGTRLTVL.

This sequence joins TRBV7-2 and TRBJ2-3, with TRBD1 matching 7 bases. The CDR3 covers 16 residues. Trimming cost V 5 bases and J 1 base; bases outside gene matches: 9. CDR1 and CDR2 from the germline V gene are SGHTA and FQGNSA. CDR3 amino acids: CASSRAGDRRTDTQYF. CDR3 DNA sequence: TGTGCCAGCAGCCGCGCCGGGGACAGACGCACAGATACGCAGTATTTT.

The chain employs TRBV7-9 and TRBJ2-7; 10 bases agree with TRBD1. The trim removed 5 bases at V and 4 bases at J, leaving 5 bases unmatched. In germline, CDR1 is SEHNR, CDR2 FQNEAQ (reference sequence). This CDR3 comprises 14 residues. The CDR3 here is CASSGTGQGYEQYF. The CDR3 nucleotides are TGTGCCAGCAGCGGAACGGGACAGGGGTACGAGCAGTACTTC. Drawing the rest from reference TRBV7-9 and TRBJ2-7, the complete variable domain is DTGVSQNPRHKITKRGQNVTFRCDPISEHNRLYWYRQTLGQGPEFLTYFQNEAQLEKSRLLSDRFSAERPKGSFSTLEIQRTEQGDSAMYLCASSGTGQGYEQYFGPGTRLTVT.

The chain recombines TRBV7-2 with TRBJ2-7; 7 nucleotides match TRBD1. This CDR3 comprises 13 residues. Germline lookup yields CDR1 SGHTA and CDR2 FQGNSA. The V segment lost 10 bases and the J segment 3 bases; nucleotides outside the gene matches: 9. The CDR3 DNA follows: TGTGCCACCCGACAGGGAGTAAGCTACGAGCAGTACTTC. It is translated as CATRQGVSYEQYF.

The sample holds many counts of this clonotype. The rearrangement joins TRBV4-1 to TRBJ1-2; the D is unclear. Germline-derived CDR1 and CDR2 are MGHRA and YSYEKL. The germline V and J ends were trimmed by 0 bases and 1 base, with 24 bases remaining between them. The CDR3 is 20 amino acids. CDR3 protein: CASSQDIGWRRKSYNYGYTF. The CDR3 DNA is TGCGCCAGCAGCCAAGATATCGGATGGCGCAGAAAGAGTTATAACTATGGCTACACCTTC.

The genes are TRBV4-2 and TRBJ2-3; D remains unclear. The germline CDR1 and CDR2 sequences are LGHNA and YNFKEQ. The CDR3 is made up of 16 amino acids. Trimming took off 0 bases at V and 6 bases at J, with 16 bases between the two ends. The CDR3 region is CASSQDPPKSRDTQYF. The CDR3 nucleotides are TGTGCCAGCAGCCAAGATCCCCCGAAATCTCGGGATACGCAGTATTTT.

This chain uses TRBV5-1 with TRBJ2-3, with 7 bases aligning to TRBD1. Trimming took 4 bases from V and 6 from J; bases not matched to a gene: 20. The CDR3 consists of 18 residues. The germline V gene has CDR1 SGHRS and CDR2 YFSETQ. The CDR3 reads CASSQALQGRRAQDTQYF. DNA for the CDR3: TGCGCCAGCAGCCAAGCGTTACAGGGGCGGCGAGCACAGGATACGCAGTATTTT.

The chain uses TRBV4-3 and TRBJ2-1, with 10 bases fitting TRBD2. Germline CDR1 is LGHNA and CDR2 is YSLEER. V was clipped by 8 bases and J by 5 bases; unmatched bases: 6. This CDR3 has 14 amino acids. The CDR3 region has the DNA TGCGCCAGCTCAGGGACTAGCGCGAACAATGAGCAGTTCTTC. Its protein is CASSGTSANNEQFF.

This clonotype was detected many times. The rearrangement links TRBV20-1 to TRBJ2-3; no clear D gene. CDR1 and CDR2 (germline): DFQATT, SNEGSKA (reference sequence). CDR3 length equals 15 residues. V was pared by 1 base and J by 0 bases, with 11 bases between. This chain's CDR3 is CSARAGARSTDTQYF. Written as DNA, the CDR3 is TGCAGTGCTAGAGCGGGCGCCAGAAGCACAGATACGCAGTATTTT.

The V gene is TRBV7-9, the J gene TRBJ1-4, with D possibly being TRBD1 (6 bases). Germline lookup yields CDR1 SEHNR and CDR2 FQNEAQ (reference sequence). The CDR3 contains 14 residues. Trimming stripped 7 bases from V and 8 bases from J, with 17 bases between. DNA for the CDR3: TGTGCCAGCAACACCCAGGGGCCCCGAGAAAAACTGTTTTTT. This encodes CASNTQGPREKLFF.

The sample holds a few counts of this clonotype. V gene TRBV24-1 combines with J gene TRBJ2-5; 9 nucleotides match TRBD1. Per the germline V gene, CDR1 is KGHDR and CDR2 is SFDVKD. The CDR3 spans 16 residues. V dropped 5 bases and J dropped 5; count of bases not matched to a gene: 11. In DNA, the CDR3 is TGTGCCACCAGTGCCGGGACAGGGACAAGTAGGGAGACCCAGTACTTC. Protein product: CATSAGTGTSRETQYF.

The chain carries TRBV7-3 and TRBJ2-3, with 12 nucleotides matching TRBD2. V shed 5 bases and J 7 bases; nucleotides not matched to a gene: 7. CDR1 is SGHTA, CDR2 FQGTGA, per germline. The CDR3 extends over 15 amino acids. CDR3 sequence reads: CASSPTSGRSHTQYF. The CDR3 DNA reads TGTGCCAGCAGCCCGACTAGCGGGAGATCTCATACGCAGTATTTT.